The next 14 T cell receptor beta chains were all read from a single sample in a study of radiation and T cells in renal cell carcinoma. The treatment is: 15 Gy SBRT to primary tumor, nephrectomy 4 weeks later. Method: immunoSEQ multiplex PCR; TCRdb's copy keeps in-frame clones and lacks some. Among roughly 10,000 clones listed, approximately 62% were seen once. Sample: tumor tissue, taken from a patient whose treatment included radiotherapy and nephrectomy. The receptors were sampled from a woman aged 45-59 years with renal cell carcinoma.

This clone was counted between two and nine times. J is TRBJ1-2 and V is TRBV29-1; weak D call: TRBD1 (6 bases). V lost 3 bases, J lost 4 bases, and 15 bases lay in between. This CDR3 contains 14 residues. CDR1 is SQVTM, CDR2 ANQGSEA, per germline. As DNA, the CDR3 is TGCAGCGTTGATCCCGCGGACAGTAGCTATGGCTACACCTTC. Its translation is CSVDPADSSYGYTF.

Only a few counts were recorded for this clone. The chain couples TRBV19 to TRBJ1-5; D is uncertain. The CDR3 consists of 13 residues. The V end lost 5 bases, the J end lost 1 base, and 6 bases lay between the germline ends. The germline V gene has CDR1 LNHDA and CDR2 SQIVND (reference sequence). The DNA for the CDR3 is TGTGCCAGTAGTTACATGAGCAATCAGCCCCAGCATTTT. It yields the protein CASSYMSNQPQHF.

This chain joins TRBV7-2 and TRBJ2-7, with TRBD2 matching over 7 bases. V lost 5 bases and J lost 3; bases outside the gene matches: 4. In germline, CDR1 is SGHTA, CDR2 FQGNSA. This CDR3 has 13 residues. CDR3 protein: CASSVRDYYEQYF. The CDR3 DNA reads TGTGCCAGCAGCGTCCGGGACTACTACGAGCAGTACTTC.

By sample share, this clone is medium-sized. V is TRBV5-4 and J is TRBJ1-4; 10 bases map to TRBD1. This CDR3 spans 16 amino acids. Trimming took 4 bases from V and 9 from J; bases not matched to a gene: 12. Germline V gives CDR1 SGHNT, CDR2 YYREEE (reference sequence). This chain's CDR3 is CASSVSTGTGVKKLFF. CDR3 DNA sequence: TGTGCCAGCAGCGTCTCGACCGGGACAGGGGTTAAAAAACTGTTTTTT.

The chain combines TRBV11-2 with TRBJ2-2, with TRBD2 matching 9 bases. The germline V gene has CDR1 SGHAT and CDR2 FQNNGV. V lost 1 base and J lost 6; bases outside the gene matches: 9. This CDR3 spans 17 amino acids. The CDR3 loop reads CASSLVFGGRASGELFF. DNA of the CDR3: TGTGCCAGCAGCTTAGTTTTCGGCGGGAGGGCCTCCGGGGAGCTGTTTTTT.

The chain carries TRBV28 and TRBJ1-4, with D tentatively TRBD1 (6 bases). This CDR3 has 16 amino acids. Germline CDR1 reads MDHEN; CDR2 reads SYDVKM. V gave up 6 bases and J gave up 6 bases, with 20 bases separating them. The CDR3, as DNA: TGTGCCAGCAGCCGCCCAGGGGTTGGGGATTATGAAAAACTGTTTTTT. Translating it yields CASSRPGVGDYEKLFF. Drawing the rest from reference TRBV28 and TRBJ1-4, the complete variable domain is DVKVTQSSRYLVKRTGEKVFLECVQDMDHENMFWYRQDPGLGLRLIYFSYDVKMKEKGDIPEGYSVSREKKERFSLILESASTNQTSMYLCASSRPGVGDYEKLFFGSGTQLSVL.

The V and J genes are TRBV5-1 and TRBJ1-2; D not certain. The germline V and J ends were trimmed by 3 bases and 0 bases, with 12 bases remaining between them. In germline, CDR1 is SGHRS, CDR2 YFSETQ. This CDR3 is built from 15 residues. DNA for the CDR3: TGCGCCAGCAGCTCTGGGTTTCAAGCTAACTATGGCTACACCTTC. It specifies CASSSGFQANYGYTF. Looking up the rest from reference TRBV5-1 and TRBJ1-2 gives the full variable domain: KAGVTQTPRYLIKTRGQQVTLSCSPISGHRSVSWYQQTPGQGLQFLFEYFSETQRNKGNFPGRFSGRQFSNSRSEMNVSTLELGDSALYLCASSSGFQANYGYTFGSGTRLTVV.

The chain is built from TRBV7-2 and TRBJ1-4; weak D call: TRBD1 (5 bases). The V end lost 5 bases, the J end lost 1 base, and 8 bases lay between the germline ends. The CDR3 spans 14 residues. Germline CDR1 SGHTA, CDR2 FQGNSA. This CDR3 reads CASSQGLTNEKLFF. The CDR3 nucleotides are TGTGCCAGCAGCCAGGGATTAACTAATGAAAAACTGTTTTTT.

This clone has just one count. This rearrangement joins TRBV4-1 to TRBJ1-2; D not certain. There are 14 residues in the CDR3. Germline lookup yields CDR1 MGHRA and CDR2 YSYEKL. V gave up 0 bases and J gave up 8 bases, with 13 bases separating them. CDR3 sequence: CASSQDPGYGGYTF. The CDR3 DNA reads TGCGCCAGCAGCCAAGATCCCGGGTATGGCGGCTACACCTTC.

Concerning this clone itself: This specimen includes other DNA sequences encoding the same CDR3. The chain recombines TRBV19 with TRBJ1-1, with D hard to call. Trimming removed 2 bases from V and 1 base from J, with 5 bases in between. The CDR3 contains 13 residues. The V gene's germline CDR1 is LNHDA and CDR2 SQIVND (reference sequence). The CDR3 sequence is CASSISTNTEAFF. As DNA, the CDR3 is TGTGCCAGTAGTATATCAACGAACACTGAAGCTTTCTTT.

This chain connects TRBV4-2 to TRBJ2-7; perhaps TRBD2 as D (6 bases). Between the trimmed V and J ends, which lost 5 bases and 4 bases, there was a span of 12 bases. The CDR3 sequence is 13 residues long. Germline values: CDR1 LGHNA, CDR2 YNFKEQ. The CDR3: CASSRTGDYEQYF. CDR3 coding DNA: TGTGCCAGCAGCAGGACGGGAGATTACGAGCAGTACTTC.

This chain joins TRBV12-5 and TRBJ2-3, with 9 bases aligning to TRBD2. The CDR3 is 13 amino acids. Germline-derived CDR1 and CDR2 are LGHNT and FRNRAP. Losses at the gene ends were 6 bases for V and 6 bases for J; bases not matched to a gene: 4. The CDR3 sequence is CASGSGGRDTQYF. The CDR3 DNA is TGTGCTAGTGGAAGCGGGGGGCGGGATACGCAGTATTTT.

This chain connects TRBV10-1 to TRBJ2-2, with D perhaps matching TRBD1 (5 bases). Germline V gives CDR1 WNHNN, CDR2 SYGVQD (reference sequence). The ends were cut back, 0 bases at V and 4 bases at J, with 12 bases in the middle. The CDR3 is 16 residues long. The CDR3 DNA sequence: TGCGCCAGCAGTGAGTCCGACAGTCCGGGCACCGGGGAGCTGTTTTTT. Translating gives CASSESDSPGTGELFF.

This rearrangement joins TRBV11-2 to TRBJ2-2, with D possibly TRBD2 on 5 matching bases. The ends were cut back, 3 bases at V and 5 bases at J, with 7 bases in the middle. Germline CDR1 and CDR2: SGHAT and FQNNGV. The CDR3 contains 13 residues. For the CDR3, the DNA is TGTGCCAGCAGCTTCGGGGTTACCGGGGAGCTGTTTTTT. Residues: CASSFGVTGELFF.